A single sample gave rise to the 23 T cell receptor beta chains below, sequenced in a study of T cells in narcolepsy. TCRdb's copy holds only in-frame clones and misses some; the assay was immunoSEQ multiplex PCR. This repertoire shows 20,000 to 30,000 clones, approximately 85% found once; its top ten account for approximately 1.3%. Source material: CD45RA- memory CD4+ T cells from PBMCs. The source is a human donor with narcolepsy.

This clone was detected only a few times. This chain connects TRBV19 to TRBJ2-4, with 8 nucleotides matching TRBD2. The CDR3 runs 14 residues. CDR1 and CDR2 from the germline V gene are LNHDA and SQIVND (reference sequence). V shed 5 bases, J shed 7 bases, and the junction held 7 bases outside the gene matches. For the CDR3, the DNA is TGTGCCAGTAGTTTCCCGGGAGGGGAGAACATTCAGTACTTC. Translation gives CASSFPGGENIQYF.

The genes are TRBV19 and TRBJ1-1, with D perhaps matching TRBD1 (6 bases). Germline V lookup: CDR1 LNHDA, CDR2 SQIVND (reference sequence). V shed 7 bases and J shed 4 bases, with 25 bases lying between them. The CDR3 runs 17 residues. The CDR3 region has the DNA TGTGCCAGTACCCCACCGTCGGGGGGCGCCGGGGGCACTGAAGCTTTCTTT. It yields the protein CASTPPSGGAGGTEAFF.

This rearrangement joins TRBV5-1 to TRBJ1-2, with TRBD1 as a possible D gene (5 bases). Germline V gene sequence: CDR1 SGHRS, CDR2 YFSETQ. The CDR3 length is 13 residues. V lost 2 bases and J 1 base, leaving 6 bases between the germline ends. DNA for the CDR3: TGCGCCAGCAGCTTCCAGGGTAACTATGGCTACACCTTC. It codes for CASSFQGNYGYTF.

The rearrangement joins TRBV7-8 to TRBJ2-7; TRBD1 aligns across 8 bases. The CDR3 loop spans 14 amino acids. J was trimmed by 4 bases and V by 1 base; bases with no gene match: 3. The germline V gene encodes CDR1 SGHVS and CDR2 FQNEAQ. The CDR3 sequence is CASSLGGQAYEQYF. CDR3 DNA: TGTGCCAGCAGCTTAGGGGGACAGGCTTACGAGCAGTACTTC.

The chain carries TRBV4-2 and TRBJ2-7; 12 nucleotides agree with TRBD2. The CDR3 has 18 residues. Trimming at V came to 1 base and at J to 2 bases, leaving 9 bases not matched to a gene. Germline V gives CDR1 LGHNA, CDR2 YNFKEQ. The CDR3 spells CASSQALAGGQDTYEQYF. CDR3 coding DNA: TGTGCCAGCAGCCAAGCCCTAGCGGGAGGGCAGGATACCTACGAGCAGTACTTC.

In DNA form, the CDR3 reads TGTGCCTGGAGTCCCATAGACAGGACGAATCAGCCCCAGCATTTT. Translated: CAWSPIDRTNQPQHF. The genes are TRBV30 and TRBJ1-5, with D perhaps matching TRBD1 (6 bases). The V gene lost 2 bases and the J gene lost 4 bases, with 15 bases spanning the gap. Germline CDR1 GTSNPN, CDR2 SVGIG (reference sequence). The CDR3 is 15 residues long.

V is TRBV6-6 and J is TRBJ2-1; 7 nucleotides align to TRBD1. V lost 5 bases, J lost 6 bases, and 10 bases stayed unmatched. The CDR3 loop spans 15 amino acids. Germline loops: CDR1 MNHNY, CDR2 SVGAGI (reference sequence). CDR3 loop: CASSRGQVVGNEQFF. CDR3 bases: TGTGCCAGCAGTCGAGGACAGGTCGTCGGCAATGAGCAGTTCTTC.

The V and J genes are TRBV5-1 and TRBJ1-3, with a possible D match to TRBD1 (5 bases). The CDR3 runs to 14 residues. V was pared by 3 bases and J by 3 bases, with 10 bases between. From germline, CDR1 is SGHRS and CDR2 YFSETQ. The CDR3 spells CASSSGGNGNTIYF. Here the CDR3 DNA reads TGCGCCAGCAGCTCCGGGGGGAATGGAAACACCATATATTTT.

This clone has only a few counts. The chain recombines TRBV4-1 with TRBJ1-5, with TRBD1 matching over 7 bases. CDR3 size: 16 residues. Germline V gives CDR1 MGHRA, CDR2 YSYEKL. The trim removed 4 bases at V and 4 bases at J, leaving 10 bases unmatched. Here the CDR3 reads CASSRAQGTNNQPQHF. CDR3 nucleotide sequence: TGCGCCAGCAGCCGAGCACAGGGGACGAATAATCAGCCCCAGCATTTT.

The rearrangement joins TRBV2 to TRBJ2-5, with a weak D call TRBD2 (6 bases). V lost 6 bases and J lost 5, with 16 bases in between. The length of the CDR3 is 14 residues. Germline CDR1 reads SNHLY; CDR2 reads FYNNEI. CDR3 region: CASRIGRASETQYF. For the CDR3, the DNA is TGTGCCAGCAGAATCGGGAGAGCGTCGGAGACCCAGTACTTC.

This chain links TRBV28 with TRBJ2-3, with TRBD2 matching 10 bases. The V gene end was trimmed by 5 bases and the J gene end by 5 bases; junction bases not matched to a gene: 10. The CDR3 totals 16 residues. Germline CDR1 is MDHEN and CDR2 is SYDVKM. The CDR3 region is CASSPVLAGAGDTQYF. The CDR3 nucleotides are TGTGCCAGCAGTCCAGTCCTAGCGGGAGCGGGAGATACGCAGTATTTT.

The chain links TRBV27 to TRBJ2-7; D might be TRBD1 (6 bases). The germline V gene encodes CDR1 MNHEY and CDR2 SMNVEV (reference sequence). The CDR3 length is 14 residues. V dropped 5 bases and J dropped 0 bases, with 11 bases sitting between them. CDR3 loop: CASSRTAYSYEQYF. CDR3 in DNA: TGTGCCAGCAGTCGGACAGCATACTCCTACGAGCAGTACTTC.

The rearrangement links TRBV4-1 to TRBJ2-2; 8 bases map to TRBD1. The CDR3 has 17 amino acids. The V and J ends lost 2 bases and 5 bases, in that order; junction bases with no gene match: 10. Germline V CDR1 and CDR2: MGHRA, YSYEKL. The chain's CDR3 is CASSQPQDRGFTGELFF. CDR3 DNA sequence: TGCGCCAGCAGCCAACCCCAAGACAGGGGATTTACCGGGGAGCTGTTTTTT.

This clone was seen a handful of times. The V gene is TRBV5-5, the J gene TRBJ2-7; TRBD2 matches at 7 bases. This CDR3 has 14 amino acids. Germline V gene lookup returns CDR1 SGHKS and CDR2 YYEKEE (reference sequence). With V trimmed by 4 bases and J by 3 bases, 7 bases remained unmatched. In DNA form, the CDR3 reads TGTGCCAGCAGCGCTGGGGGGGGGATCTACGAGCAGTACTTC. Amino acids: CASSAGGGIYEQYF.

CDR3 protein: CASSLESGTGGDTQYF. CDR3 nucleotide sequence: TGCGCCAGCAGCTTGGAGAGCGGGACAGGGGGAGATACGCAGTATTTT. The chain recombines TRBV5-1 with TRBJ2-3; 11 positions match TRBD1. This CDR3 contains 16 residues. Per the germline V gene, CDR1 is SGHRS and CDR2 is YFSETQ. V gave up 0 bases and J gave up 5 bases; unmatched junction bases: 5.

The J gene is TRBJ1-2, the V gene TRBV9; 9 bases are shared with TRBD1. The CDR3 loop spans 17 amino acids. V was pared by 2 bases and J by 4 bases, with 12 bases of the junction left unmatched. Germline V CDR1 and CDR2: SGDLS, YYNGEE. The CDR3 here is CASSVGVPGQGIYGYTF. The DNA for the CDR3 is TGTGCCAGCAGCGTTGGGGTGCCGGGACAGGGAATCTATGGCTACACCTTC.

The chain recombines TRBV6-5 with TRBJ2-7; D remains unclear. V lost 4 bases and J lost 3, with 13 bases in between. CDR1 and CDR2 (germline): MNHEY, SVGAGI. The CDR3 sequence is 14 residues long. The CDR3: CASSSATVIYEQYF. The CDR3 nucleotides read TGTGCCAGCAGTTCGGCCACAGTCATCTACGAGCAGTACTTC.

This chain connects TRBV10-1 to TRBJ2-7; 10 positions agree with TRBD2. This CDR3 region has 16 residues. Looked up from germline, CDR1 is WNHNN and CDR2 is SYGVQD (reference sequence). Trimming took 0 bases from V and 4 from J; bases not matched to a gene: 6. The CDR3 DNA follows: TGCGCCAGCAGTGAGTCGGAGCGGGAGGGTTGGTACGAGCAGTACTTC. It codes for CASSESEREGWYEQYF.

This chain connects TRBV19 to TRBJ2-7, with 9 bases that match TRBD1. CDR3 length: 14 residues. The germline V gene has CDR1 LNHDA and CDR2 SQIVND (reference sequence). V shed 6 bases and J 2 bases; nucleotides not matched to a gene: 5. The CDR3 loop is CASSPGQGTYEQYF. CDR3 sequence (DNA): TGTGCCAGTAGCCCGGGACAGGGTACCTACGAGCAGTACTTC.

The V and J genes are TRBV21-1 and TRBJ1-1; the table gives TRBD1 as D, unverified against the DNA. TRBV21-1 is a known pseudogene. The CDR3 length is 15 residues. CDR3 in DNA: TGTGCCAGCAGCCCGCCCCGACAGGAGAACACTGAAGCTTTCTTT. It encodes CASSPPRQENTEAFF.

The chain joins TRBV6-6 to TRBJ1-5; D is uncertain. The length of the CDR3 is 15 residues. Deletions cut 0 bases from V and 2 bases from J, with 8 bases between. Germline CDR1 and CDR2: MNHNY and SVGAGI (reference sequence). The CDR3 DNA reads TGTGCCAGCAGTTACTCGGCGCAGGGCAATCAGCCCCAGCATTTT. Amino acid sequence: CASSYSAQGNQPQHF.

The CDR3 loop is CASSSTWVRTVGFGEQYF. The CDR3 DNA reads TGTGCCAGCAGCTCAACGTGGGTCAGGACAGTAGGGTTTGGCGAGCAGTACTTC. The chain links TRBV11-2 to TRBJ2-7, with D possibly matching TRBD1 (6 bases). This CDR3 spans 18 amino acids. Germline V gene sequence: CDR1 SGHAT, CDR2 FQNNGV. Trimming took off 4 bases at V and 6 bases at J, with 28 bases between the two ends.

This rearrangement joins TRBV4-2 to TRBJ1-4; 8 bases agree with TRBD1. The CDR3 has 14 amino acids. Germline-derived CDR1 and CDR2 are LGHNA and YNFKEQ. With V trimmed by 0 bases and J by 10 bases, 4 bases remained unmatched. In DNA, the CDR3 is TGTGCCAGCAGCCAAGAGGACAGGGAGGCAAAACTGTTTTTT. Its protein is CASSQEDREAKLFF.